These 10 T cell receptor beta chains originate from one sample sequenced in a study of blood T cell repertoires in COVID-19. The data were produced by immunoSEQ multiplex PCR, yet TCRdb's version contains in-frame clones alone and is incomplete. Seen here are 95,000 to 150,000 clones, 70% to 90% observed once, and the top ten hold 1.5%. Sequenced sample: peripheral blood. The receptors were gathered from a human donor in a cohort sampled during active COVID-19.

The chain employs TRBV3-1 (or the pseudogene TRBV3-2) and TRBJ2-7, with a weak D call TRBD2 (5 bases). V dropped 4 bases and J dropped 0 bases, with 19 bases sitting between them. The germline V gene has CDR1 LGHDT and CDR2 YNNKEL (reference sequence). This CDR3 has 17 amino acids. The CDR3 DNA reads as TGTGCCAGCAGCCCGACCGTGTCTGGGAGAAGCTCCTACGAGCAGTACTTC. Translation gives CASSPTVSGRSSYEQYF.

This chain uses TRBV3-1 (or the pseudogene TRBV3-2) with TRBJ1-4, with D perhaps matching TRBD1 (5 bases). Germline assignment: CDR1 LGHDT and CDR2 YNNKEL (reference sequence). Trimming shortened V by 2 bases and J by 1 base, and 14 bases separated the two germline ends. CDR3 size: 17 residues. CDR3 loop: CASSQPTAIGTNEKLFF. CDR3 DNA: TGTGCCAGCAGCCAACCGACAGCAATAGGAACTAATGAAAAACTGTTTTTT.

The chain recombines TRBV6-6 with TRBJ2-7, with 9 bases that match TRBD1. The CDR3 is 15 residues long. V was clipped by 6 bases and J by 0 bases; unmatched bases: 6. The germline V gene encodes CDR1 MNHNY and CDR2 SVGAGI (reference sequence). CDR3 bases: TGTGCCAGCAGCCGTGCGGGACAGGGCTCCTACGAGCAGTACTTC. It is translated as CASSRAGQGSYEQYF.

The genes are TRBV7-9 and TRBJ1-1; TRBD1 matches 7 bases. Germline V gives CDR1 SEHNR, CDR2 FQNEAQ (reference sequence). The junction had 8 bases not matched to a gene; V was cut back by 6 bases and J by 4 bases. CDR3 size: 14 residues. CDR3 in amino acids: CASRQTTGATEAFF. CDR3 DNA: TGTGCCAGCAGACAAACTACAGGGGCCACTGAAGCTTTCTTT. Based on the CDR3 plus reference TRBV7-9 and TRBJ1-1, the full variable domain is DTGVSQNPRHKITKRGQNVTFRCDPISEHNRLYWYRQTLGQGPEFLTYFQNEAQLEKSRLLSDRFSAERPKGSFSTLEIQRTEQGDSAMYLCASRQTTGATEAFFGQGTRLTVV.

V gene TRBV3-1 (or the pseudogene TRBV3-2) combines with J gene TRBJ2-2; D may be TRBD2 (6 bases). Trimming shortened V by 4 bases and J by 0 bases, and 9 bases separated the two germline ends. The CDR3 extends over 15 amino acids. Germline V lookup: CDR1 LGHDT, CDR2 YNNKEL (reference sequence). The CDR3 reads CASSPGLTNTGELFF. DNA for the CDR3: TGTGCCAGCAGCCCCGGACTAACGAACACCGGGGAGCTGTTTTTT.

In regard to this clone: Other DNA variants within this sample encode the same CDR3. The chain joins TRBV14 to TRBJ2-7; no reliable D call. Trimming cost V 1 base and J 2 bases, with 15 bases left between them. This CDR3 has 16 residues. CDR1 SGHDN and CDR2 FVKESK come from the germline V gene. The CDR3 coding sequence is TGTGCCAGCAGCCAAGTGAGCTCAGGCCCTACCTACGAGCAGTACTTC. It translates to CASSQVSSGPTYEQYF.

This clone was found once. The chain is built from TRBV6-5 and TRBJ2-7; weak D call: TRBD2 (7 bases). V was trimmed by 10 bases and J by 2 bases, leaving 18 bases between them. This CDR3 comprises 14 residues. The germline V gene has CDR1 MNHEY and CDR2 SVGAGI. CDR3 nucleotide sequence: TGTGCCACCCAGTCGGGGGGCAACACCTACGAGCAGTACTTC. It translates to CATQSGGNTYEQYF.

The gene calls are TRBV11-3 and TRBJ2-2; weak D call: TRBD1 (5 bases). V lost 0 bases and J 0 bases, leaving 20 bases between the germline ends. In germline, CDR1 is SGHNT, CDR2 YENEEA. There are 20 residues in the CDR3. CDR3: CASSLDTADKLNANTGELFF. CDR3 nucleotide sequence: TGTGCCAGCAGCTTAGATACGGCGGACAAACTAAACGCGAACACCGGGGAGCTGTTTTTT.

DNA of the CDR3: TGTGCCAGCACCAGGACAGGGGAGACCCAGTACTTC. Its translation is CASTRTGETQYF. The rearrangement links TRBV7-2 to TRBJ2-5; 8 nucleotides match TRBD1. Germline V gene data show CDR1 as SGHTA and CDR2 as FQGNSA. J lost 5 bases, V lost 7 bases, and 3 bases had no gene match. There are 12 residues in the CDR3.

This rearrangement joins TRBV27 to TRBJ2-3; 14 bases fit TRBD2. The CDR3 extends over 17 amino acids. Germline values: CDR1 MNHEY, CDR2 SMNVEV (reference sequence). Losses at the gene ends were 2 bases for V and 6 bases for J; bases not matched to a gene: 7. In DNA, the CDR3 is TGTGCCAGCAGTTTAACGACTAGCGGGAGGGCCGGGGATACGCAGTATTTT. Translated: CASSLTTSGRAGDTQYF.